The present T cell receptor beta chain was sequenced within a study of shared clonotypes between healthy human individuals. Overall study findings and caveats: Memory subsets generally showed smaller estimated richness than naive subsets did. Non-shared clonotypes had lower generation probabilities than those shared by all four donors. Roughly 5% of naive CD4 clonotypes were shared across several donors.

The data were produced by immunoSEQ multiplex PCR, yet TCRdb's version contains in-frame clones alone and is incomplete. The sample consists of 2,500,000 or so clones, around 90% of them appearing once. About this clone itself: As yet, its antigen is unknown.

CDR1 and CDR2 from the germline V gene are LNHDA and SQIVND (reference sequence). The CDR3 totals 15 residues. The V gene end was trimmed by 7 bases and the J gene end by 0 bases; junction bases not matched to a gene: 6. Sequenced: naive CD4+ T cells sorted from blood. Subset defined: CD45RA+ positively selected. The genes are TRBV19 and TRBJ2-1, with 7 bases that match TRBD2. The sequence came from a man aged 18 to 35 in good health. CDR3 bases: TGTGCCAGTACCGGCGGGGGAAGCTCCTACAATGAGCAGTTCTTC. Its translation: CASTGGGSSYNEQFF. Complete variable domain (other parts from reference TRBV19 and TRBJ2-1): DGGITQSPKYLFRKEGQNVTLSCEQNLNHDAMYWYRQDPGQGLRLIYYSQIVNDFQKGDIAEGYSVSREKKESFPLTVTSAQKNPTAFYLCASTGGGSSYNEQFFGPGTRLTVL.